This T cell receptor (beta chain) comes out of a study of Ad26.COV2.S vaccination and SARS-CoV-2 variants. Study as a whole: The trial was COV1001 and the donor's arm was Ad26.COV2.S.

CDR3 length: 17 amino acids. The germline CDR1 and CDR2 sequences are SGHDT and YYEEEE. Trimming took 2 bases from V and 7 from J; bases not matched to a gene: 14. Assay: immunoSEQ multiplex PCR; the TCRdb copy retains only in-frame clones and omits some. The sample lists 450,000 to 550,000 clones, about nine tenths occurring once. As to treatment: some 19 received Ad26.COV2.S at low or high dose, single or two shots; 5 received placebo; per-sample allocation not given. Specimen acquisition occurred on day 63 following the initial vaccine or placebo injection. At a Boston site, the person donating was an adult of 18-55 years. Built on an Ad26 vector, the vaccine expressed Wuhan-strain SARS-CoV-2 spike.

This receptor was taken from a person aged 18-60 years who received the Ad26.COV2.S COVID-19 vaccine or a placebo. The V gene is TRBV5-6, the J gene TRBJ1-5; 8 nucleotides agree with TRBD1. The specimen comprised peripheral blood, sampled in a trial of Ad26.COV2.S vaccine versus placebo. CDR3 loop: CASSFSMSDRVLQPQHF. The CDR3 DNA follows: TGTGCCAGCAGCTTTTCAATGTCGGACAGGGTTCTCCAGCCCCAGCATTTT.